These T cell receptor beta chains were read from a single sample in a study of blood T cell repertoires in COVID-19. The repertoire was sequenced with immunoSEQ multiplex PCR; TCRdb's copy has only in-frame clones and lacks some. The table lists about 670,000 clones, 80% to 90% of them singletons. The sample comprised peripheral blood. These receptors came from a woman in her late teens or twenties with acute or convalescent COVID-19. Each CDR3 is given with its conserved first and last residue. The D gene is left open where the match is weak. Expanded clones get a size class; other rows say once, few or many, or leave the size out.

>.|TRBJ1-3|14|once|TRBV7-2
CASSPEISGNTIYF
TGTGCCAGCAGCCCGGAGATATCTGGAAACACCATATATTTT
>.|TRBJ1-2|17|.|TRBV15
CATSRDLTGGIAYGYTF
TGTGCCACCAGCAGAGATCTCACCGGGGGGATTGCCTATGGCTACACCTTC
>.|TRBJ1-3|14|.|TRBV28
CASSENQSGNTIYF
TGTGCCAGCAGCGAGAACCAATCTGGAAACACCATATATTTT
>TRBD1|TRBJ2-2|16|.|TRBV6-4
CASSADGQGNTGELFF
TGTGCCAGCAGTGCAGATGGACAGGGGAACACCGGGGAGCTGTTTTTT
>.|TRBJ2-2|17|.|TRBV5-1
CASSSEEAQVNTGELFF
TGCGCCAGCAGCTCCGAGGAAGCACAGGTGAACACCGGGGAGCTGTTTTTT
>.|TRBJ1-6|14|.|TRBV10-3
CAISEVGEGSPLHF
TGTGCCATCAGTGAGGTAGGGGAGGGTTCACCCCTCCACTTT
>.|TRBJ2-1|14|.|TRBV27
CASSFISGSNEQFF
TGTGCCAGCAGTTTCATATCAGGGTCCAATGAGCAGTTCTTC
>.|TRBJ1-4|14|.|TRBV7-2
CASSLGGKTEKLFF
TGTGCCAGCAGCCTTGGGGGGAAGACAGAAAAACTGTTTTTT
>.|TRBJ2-2|13|.|TRBV9
CASSVGGTGELFF
TGTGCCAGCAGCGTAGGCGGGACCGGGGAGCTGTTTTTT
>TRBD1|TRBJ1-1|14|.|TRBV28
CASSPGGANTEAFF
TGTGCCAGCAGTCCAGGGGGCGCGAACACTGAAGCTTTCTTT
>TRBD2|TRBJ2-3|16|few|TRBV3-1/TRBV3-2
CASSQASGGAADTQYF
TGTGCCAGCAGCCAAGCTAGCGGGGGGGCAGCAGATACGCAGTATTTT
>.|TRBJ1-1|18|.|TRBV6-2/TRBV6-3
CASSYSWGLDSWSPEAFF
TGTGCCAGCAGTTACTCGTGGGGATTGGACTCGTGGAGCCCTGAAGCTTTCTTT
>.|TRBJ1-2|15|.|TRBV7-2
CASSLQGPTNYGYTF
TGTGCCAGCAGCTTACAGGGGCCGACCAACTATGGCTACACCTTC
>TRBD1|TRBJ1-1|14|.|TRBV27
CASSPRRGQTEAFF
TGTGCCAGCAGTCCCCGCAGGGGGCAAACTGAAGCTTTCTTT
>TRBD1|TRBJ1-1|15|once|TRBV7-9
CASSLQGWGNTEAFF
TGTGCCAGCAGCCTACAGGGGTGGGGGAACACTGAAGCTTTCTTT
>.|TRBJ1-2|12|.|TRBV24-1
CATSDPGLGYTF
TGTGCCACCAGTGACCCAGGGCTCGGCTACACCTTC
>TRBD1|TRBJ1-2|16|.|TRBV24-1
CATSDGGTGGLWGYTF
TGTGCCACCAGTGATGGCGGGACAGGGGGTCTATGGGGCTACACCTTC
>.|TRBJ2-1|17|.|TRBV4-1
CASSQDYPIASRNEQFF
TGCGCCAGCAGCCAAGATTATCCGATAGCGAGTAGGAATGAGCAGTTCTTC
>.|TRBJ1-4|15|few|TRBV6-1
CASSELGGTNEKLFF
TGTGCCAGCAGTGAACTAGGGGGAACTAATGAAAAACTGTTTTTT
>TRBD1|TRBJ1-1|15|.|TRBV28
CASSPGGTGRTEAFF
TGTGCCAGCAGTCCGGGGGGGACAGGGCGAACTGAAGCTTTCTTT
>TRBD1|TRBJ1-2|14|.|TRBV19
CASSSRQGDYGYTF
TGTGCCAGTAGTTCCCGACAGGGAGACTATGGCTACACCTTC
>TRBD1|TRBJ1-2|14|.|TRBV7-9
CASSGGDRATGYTF
TGTGCCAGCAGCGGAGGGGACAGGGCGACGGGCTACACCTTC
>TRBD1|TRBJ1-6|21|.|TRBV5-1
CASRPTPETGLTLMVSSPLHF
TGCGCCAGCAGACCTACCCCTGAGACAGGGTTAACATTAATGGTCAGCTCACCCCTCCACTTT
>.|TRBJ1-1|11|.|TRBV6-2/TRBV6-3
CASSPAGEAFF
TGTGCCAGCAGCCCCGCAGGCGAAGCTTTCTTT
>.|TRBJ2-1|16|.|TRBV24-1
CATSDLPFGGRNEQFF
TGTGCCACCAGTGATTTGCCATTTGGAGGCCGTAATGAGCAGTTCTTC
>.|TRBJ2-7|14|.|TRBV7-2
CASKSGHSSYEQYF
TGTGCCAGCAAATCGGGACATTCCTCCTACGAGCAGTACTTC
>.|TRBJ2-3|12|once|TRBV18
CASSPGADTQYF
TGTGCCAGCTCACCAGGAGCAGATACGCAGTATTTT
>.|TRBJ1-5|15|once|TRBV7-2
CASSLGGGADQPQHF
TGTGCCAGCAGCTTAGGGGGGGGAGCAGATCAGCCCCAGCATTTT
>TRBD2|TRBJ2-5|15|.|TRBV7-6
CASSPSGGGGETQYF
TGTGCCAGCAGCCCGAGTGGCGGGGGAGGGGAGACCCAGTACTTC
>TRBD1|TRBJ2-1|15|.|TRBV27
CASRYRDRTYNEQFF
TGTGCCAGCAGGTACCGGGACAGGACTTACAATGAGCAGTTCTTC
>TRBD1|TRBJ2-1|19|once|TRBV19
CASTTAGTGGFMSYNEQFF
TGTGCCAGTACTACGGCCGGGACAGGGGGCTTCATGTCCTACAATGAGCAGTTCTTC
>TRBD1|TRBJ2-7|14|.|TRBV18
CASSLDRLGYEQYF
TGTGCCAGCTCACTGGACAGGTTGGGGTACGAGCAGTACTTC
>TRBD1|TRBJ1-1|12|.|TRBV4-1
CASSPQGAVAFF
TGCGCCAGCAGCCCACAGGGGGCTGTAGCTTTCTTT
>TRBD2|TRBJ2-7|15|once|TRBV28
CASSLSGRTSYEQYF
TGTGCCAGCAGTTTAAGCGGGAGAACCTCCTACGAGCAGTACTTC
>.|TRBJ2-5|15|.|TRBV4-1
CASSQDGQGSETQYF
TGCGCCAGCAGCCAAGATGGGCAGGGGTCGGAGACCCAGTACTTC
>TRBD2|TRBJ2-1|14|few|TRBV6-6
CASSYGRVGNEQFF
TGTGCCAGCAGTTACGGGAGGGTTGGCAATGAGCAGTTCTTC
>.|TRBJ2-3|13|.|TRBV5-1
CASMAGAKDTQYF
TGCGCCAGCATGGCAGGGGCAAAAGATACGCAGTATTTT
>.|TRBJ1-2|12|.|TRBV5-1
CASSLQDFGYTF
TGCGCCAGCAGCTTACAAGATTTTGGCTACACCTTC
>.|TRBJ2-1|13|.|TRBV3-1/TRBV3-2
CASSQTISQEQFF
TGTGCCAGCAGCCAGACAATTTCCCAGGAGCAGTTCTTC
>.|TRBJ2-1|14|.|TRBV9
CASSQEGSYNEQFF
TGTGCCAGCAGCCAGGAGGGGTCCTACAATGAGCAGTTCTTC
>.|TRBJ1-1|13|.|TRBV30
CAWSPSMGRGAFF
TGTGCCTGGTCCCCGTCGATGGGCCGGGGAGCTTTCTTT
>TRBD1|TRBJ2-7|14|.|TRBV3-1/TRBV3-2
CASSPDRNNYEQYF
TGTGCCAGCAGCCCGGACAGGAATAACTACGAGCAGTACTTC
>.|TRBJ1-6|19|.|TRBV21-1
CASSKKVPGLRAINSPLHF
TGTGCCAGCAGCAAAAAAGTTCCAGGGTTAAGGGCAATCAATTCACCCCTCCACTTT
>.|TRBJ2-7|13|.|TRBV24-1
CATSDFSSYEQYF
TGTGCCACCAGTGATTTTTCATCCTACGAGCAGTACTTC
>TRBD1|TRBJ1-2|15|.|TRBV6-1
CASSDPGGAGYGYTF
TGTGCCAGCAGTGACCCAGGGGGCGCGGGCTATGGCTACACCTTC
>.|TRBJ1-1|17|.|TRBV12-5
CASGFSAAGTYDTEAFF
TGTGCTAGTGGTTTTTCGGCCGCGGGCACGTACGACACTGAAGCTTTCTTT